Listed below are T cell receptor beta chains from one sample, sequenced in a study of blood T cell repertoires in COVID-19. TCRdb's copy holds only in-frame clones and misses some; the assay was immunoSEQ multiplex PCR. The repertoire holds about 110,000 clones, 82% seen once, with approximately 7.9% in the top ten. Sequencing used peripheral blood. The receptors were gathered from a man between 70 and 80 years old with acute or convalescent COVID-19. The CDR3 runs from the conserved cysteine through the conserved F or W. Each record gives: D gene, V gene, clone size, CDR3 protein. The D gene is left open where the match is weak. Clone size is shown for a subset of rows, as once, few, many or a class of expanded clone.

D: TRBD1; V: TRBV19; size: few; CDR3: CASSPPTGQTYEQYF
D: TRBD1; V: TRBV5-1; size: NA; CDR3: CASRPMTGTASYNEQFF
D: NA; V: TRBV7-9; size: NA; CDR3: CASSLEQGATEAFF
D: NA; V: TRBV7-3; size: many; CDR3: CASSLGPSDGANVLTF
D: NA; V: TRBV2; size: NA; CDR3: CASSEAHPSSYNSPLHF
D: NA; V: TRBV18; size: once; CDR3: CASSPGGNEQFF
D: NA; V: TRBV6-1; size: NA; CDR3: CASSGQLNTGELFF
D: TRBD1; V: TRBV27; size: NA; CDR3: CASNKIRDSILMNTEAFF
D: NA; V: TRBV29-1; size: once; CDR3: CSAGNSRPSTGELFF
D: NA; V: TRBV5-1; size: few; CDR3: CASSLASSGTGELFF
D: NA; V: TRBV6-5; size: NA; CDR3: CASRDPGGTGELFF
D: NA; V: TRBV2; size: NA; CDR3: CASSEQGGSDTQYF
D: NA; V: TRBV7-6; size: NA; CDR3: CASSLQGLLTTGELFF
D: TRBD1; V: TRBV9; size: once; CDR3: CASSVATGASQPQHF
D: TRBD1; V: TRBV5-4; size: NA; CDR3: CASSPPPGTGRDTEAFF
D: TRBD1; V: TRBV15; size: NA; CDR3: CATSRGQGQSSYEQYF
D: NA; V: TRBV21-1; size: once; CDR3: CASSKLLNWATVRLERNIQYF
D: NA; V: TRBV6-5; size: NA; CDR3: CASSFLGGRISGYTF
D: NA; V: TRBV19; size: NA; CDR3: CATHPMGQGRTEAFF
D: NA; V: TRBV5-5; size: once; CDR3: CASSLEVRGPDTQYF
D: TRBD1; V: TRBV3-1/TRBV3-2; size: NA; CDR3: CASSQAQGVGSPLHF
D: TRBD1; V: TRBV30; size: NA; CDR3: CAGGQGAGYTF
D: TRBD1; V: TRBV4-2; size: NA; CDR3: CASSQEPGQVYEQYF
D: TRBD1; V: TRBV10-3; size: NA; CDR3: CAIRPGTANTEAFF
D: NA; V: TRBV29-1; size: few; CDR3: CSVGFGGGSNQPQHF
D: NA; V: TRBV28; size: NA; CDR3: CASSRTQAYNSPLHF
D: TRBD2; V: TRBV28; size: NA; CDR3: CATGGFRTDTQYF
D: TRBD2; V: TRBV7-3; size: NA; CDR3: CASSSGGIRREGTYNEQFF
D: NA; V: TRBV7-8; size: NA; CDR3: CASSLGGELGYTF
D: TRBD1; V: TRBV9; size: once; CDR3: CASSVGTDQETQYF
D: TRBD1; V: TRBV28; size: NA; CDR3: CASSLFQGAGTDTQYF